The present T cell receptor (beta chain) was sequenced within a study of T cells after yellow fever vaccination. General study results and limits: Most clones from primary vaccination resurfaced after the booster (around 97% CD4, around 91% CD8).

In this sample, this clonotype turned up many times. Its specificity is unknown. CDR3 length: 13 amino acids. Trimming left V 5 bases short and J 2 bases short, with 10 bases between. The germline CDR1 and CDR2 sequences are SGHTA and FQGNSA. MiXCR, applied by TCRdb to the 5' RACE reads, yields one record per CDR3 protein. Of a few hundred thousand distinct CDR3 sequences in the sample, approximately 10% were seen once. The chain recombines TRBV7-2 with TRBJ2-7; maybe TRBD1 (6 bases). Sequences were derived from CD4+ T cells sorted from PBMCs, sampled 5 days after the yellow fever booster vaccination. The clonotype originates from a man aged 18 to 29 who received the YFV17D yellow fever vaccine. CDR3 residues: CASSRDIPYEQYV. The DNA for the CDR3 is TGTGCCAGCAGCCGGGACATACCCTACGAGCAGTACGTC.